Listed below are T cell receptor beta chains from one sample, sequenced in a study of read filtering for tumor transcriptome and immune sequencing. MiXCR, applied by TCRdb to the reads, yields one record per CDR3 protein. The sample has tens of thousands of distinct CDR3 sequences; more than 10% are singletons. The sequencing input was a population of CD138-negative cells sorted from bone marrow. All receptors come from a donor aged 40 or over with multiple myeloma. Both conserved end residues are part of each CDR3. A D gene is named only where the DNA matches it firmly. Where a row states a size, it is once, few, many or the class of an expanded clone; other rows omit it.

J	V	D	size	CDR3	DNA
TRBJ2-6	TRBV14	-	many	CASSRQQAAGANVLTF	TGTGCCAGCAGCCGCCAACAGGCTGCTGGGGCCAACGTCCTGACTTTC
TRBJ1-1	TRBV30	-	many	CACSPGGTEAFF	TGTGCCTGCAGCCCCGGCGGCACTGAAGCTTTCTTT
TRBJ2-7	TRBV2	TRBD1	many	CASSYRGSYEQYF	TGTGCCAGTAGTTACAGGGGGTCCTACGAGCAGTACTTC
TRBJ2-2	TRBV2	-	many	CASRLGGTGELFF	TGTGCCAGCAGGCTTGGTGGCACCGGGGAGCTGTTTTTT
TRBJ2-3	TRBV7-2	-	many	CASSLVRGDTQYF	TGTGCCAGCAGCTTAGTCAGGGGAGATACGCAGTATTTT
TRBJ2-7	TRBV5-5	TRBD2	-	CASSLAWLAGLQGEQYF	TGTGCCAGCAGCTTGGCGTGGTTAGCGGGACTTCAGGGCGAGCAGTACTTC
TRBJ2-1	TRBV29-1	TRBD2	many	CSVDKREAYNEQFF	TGCAGCGTTGATAAGCGGGAGGCTTACAATGAGCAGTTCTTC
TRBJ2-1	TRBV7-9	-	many	CASSLQSEGWGEQFF	TGTGCCAGCAGCTTACAATCGGAAGGGTGGGGTGAGCAGTTCTTC
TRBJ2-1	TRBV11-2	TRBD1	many	CASSQWTGGSHNEQFF	TGTGCCAGCAGCCAATGGACAGGGGGCTCCCACAATGAGCAGTTCTTC
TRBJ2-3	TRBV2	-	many	CASRTERFTDTQYF	TGTGCCAGCCGGACGGAGCGGTTCACAGATACGCAGTATTTT
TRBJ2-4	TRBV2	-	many	CASRGGLAKNIQYF	TGTGCCAGCAGGGGGGGACTAGCCAAAAACATTCAGTACTTC
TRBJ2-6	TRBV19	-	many	CASSIGGTNMPSGANVLTF	TGTGCCAGTAGTATAGGGGGGACAAATATGCCCTCTGGGGCCAACGTCCTGACTTTC
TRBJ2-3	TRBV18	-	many	CASSPLDSSTDTQYF	TGTGCCAGCTCACCATTGGACTCTAGCACAGATACGCAGTATTTT
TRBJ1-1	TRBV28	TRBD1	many	CASSPGGGRAFF	TGTGCCAGCAGTCCAGGGGGAGGACGCGCTTTCTTT
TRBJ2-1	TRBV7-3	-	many	CASSLRGAGEANEQFF	TGTGCCAGCAGCTTAAGGGGAGCAGGGGAGGCCAATGAGCAGTTCTTC
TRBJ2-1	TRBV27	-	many	CASSLNYYNEQFF	TGTGCCAGCAGTTTAAACTATTACAATGAGCAGTTCTTC
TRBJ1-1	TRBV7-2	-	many	CASSPLVGGSRTEAFF	TGTGCCAGCAGCCCCCTTGTTGGGGGCTCGAGAACTGAAGCTTTCTTT